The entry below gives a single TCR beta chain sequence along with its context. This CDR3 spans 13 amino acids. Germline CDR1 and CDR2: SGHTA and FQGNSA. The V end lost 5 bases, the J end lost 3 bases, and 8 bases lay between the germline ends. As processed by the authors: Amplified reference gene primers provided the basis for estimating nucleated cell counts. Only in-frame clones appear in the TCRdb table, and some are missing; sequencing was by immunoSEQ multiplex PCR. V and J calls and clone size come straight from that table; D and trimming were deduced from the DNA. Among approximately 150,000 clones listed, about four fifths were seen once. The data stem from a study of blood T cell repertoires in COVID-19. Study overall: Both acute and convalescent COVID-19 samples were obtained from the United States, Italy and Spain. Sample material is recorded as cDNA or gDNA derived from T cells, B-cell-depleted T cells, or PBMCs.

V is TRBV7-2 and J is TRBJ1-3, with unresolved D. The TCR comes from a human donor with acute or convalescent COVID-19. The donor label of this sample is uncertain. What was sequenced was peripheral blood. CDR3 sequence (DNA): TGTGCCAGCAGCACGCCGCGTGGAAACACCATATATTTT. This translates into CASSTPRGNTIYF. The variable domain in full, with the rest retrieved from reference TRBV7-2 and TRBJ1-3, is GAGVSQSPSNKVTEKGKDVELRCDPISGHTALYWYRQSLGQGLEFLIYFQGNSAPDKSGLPSDRFSAERTGGSVSTLTIQRTQQEDSAVYLCASSTPRGNTIYFGEGSWLTVV.